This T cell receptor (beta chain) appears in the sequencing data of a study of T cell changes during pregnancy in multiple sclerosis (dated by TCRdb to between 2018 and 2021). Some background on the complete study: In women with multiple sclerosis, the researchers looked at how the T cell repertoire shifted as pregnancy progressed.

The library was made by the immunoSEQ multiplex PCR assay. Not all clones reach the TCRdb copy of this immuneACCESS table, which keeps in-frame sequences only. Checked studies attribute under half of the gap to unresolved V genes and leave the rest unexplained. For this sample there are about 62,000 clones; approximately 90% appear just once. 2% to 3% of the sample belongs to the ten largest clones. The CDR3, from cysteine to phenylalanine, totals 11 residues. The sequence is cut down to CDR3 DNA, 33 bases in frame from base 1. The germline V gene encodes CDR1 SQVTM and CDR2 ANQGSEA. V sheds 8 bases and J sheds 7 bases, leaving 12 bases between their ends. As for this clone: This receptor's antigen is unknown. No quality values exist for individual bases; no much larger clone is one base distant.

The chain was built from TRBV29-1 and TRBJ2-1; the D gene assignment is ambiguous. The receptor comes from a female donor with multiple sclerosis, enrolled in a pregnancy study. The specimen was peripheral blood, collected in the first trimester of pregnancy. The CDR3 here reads CSIPRRNEQFF. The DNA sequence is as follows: TGCAGCATCCCAAGGAGAAATGAGCAGTTCTTC.